What follows is one T cell receptor beta chain and its context. This clone showed up just a few times. Its antigen is not yet known. No quality values exist for individual bases; no much larger clone is one base distant. TCR CDR3 regions were amplified from genomic DNA by multiplex PCR using the deep immunoSEQ assay. Extracted genomic DNA from each cell subset was distributed evenly across all wells of several immunoSEQ 96-well plates, and each plate was treated as a replicate. For sorted subsets, roughly 0.2 ug genomic DNA, equal to 30,000 or so T cell genomes, was loaded into each replicate PCR. The purified libraries were quantified using a Qubit 3.0 fluorometer, sized with a Bioanalyzer 2100, and then quantified again using the KAPA Library Quantification kit. A separate single-read 150-cycle Illumina NextSeq 550 flow cell was used to sequence each immunoSEQ 96-well plate. From the authors' description of their analysis: Because the immunoSEQ output held only junctional sequences and lacked quality scores, the filtering could not match the filtering applied to full-length reads. To assign V/J genes and CDR3, sequences were annotated against IMGT germline references using PyIR, a Python wrapper for IgBLAST v1.9. Reads with weak V/J assignments (E-value above 1e-6), missing CDR3, stop codons, out-of-frame junctions, or ambiguous translated residues were removed. V3J clonotypes were defined as sequences sharing an identical inferred V gene, J gene, and CDR3 amino acid sequence. Percentage overlap between repertoires was calculated by dividing the number of shared unique clonotypes by the size of the smaller repertoire. Repertoire richness was assessed with RTK rarefaction, the Chao1 estimator, and Recon v2.1 estimates of unobserved clonotypes. For all TCRbeta clonotypes obtained by the gDNA method from a handful of donors, generation probabilities were computed with OLGA. Not all clones reach the TCRdb copy of this immuneACCESS table, which keeps in-frame sequences only. Checked studies attribute under half of the gap to unresolved V genes and leave the rest unexplained. V and J calls plus clone size are reproduced from that table; the DNA served to infer D and trimming. The sample includes 600,000 to 750,000 clones, with approximately 79% observed a single time. Jointly, the top ten make up 1.5% to 2% of the sample.

Healthy HIV-negative adults with no recently reported acute infections or vaccinations were included as donors. Only Caucasian adults living in Nashville, Tennessee, USA were represented among the donors. CD4+ T cells were enriched by magnetic negative selection; naive cells were then positively selected on CD45RA, and the negative fraction formed the memory subset. Blood was obtained by leukapheresis, after which PBMCs were separated by Ficoll-Histopaque density gradient centrifugation and cryopreserved in liquid nitrogen vapor phase. Analytical flow cytometry was used to check the purity and quantity of every magnetically sorted T cell population. Each sorted fraction had its genomic DNA isolated and then quantified by UV absorbance on a Nanodrop 2000c. Counted from cysteine to phenylalanine, this CDR3 has 14 amino acids. Just CDR3 DNA is preserved here, 42 bases in frame from base 1. CDR1 and CDR2, looked up from the germline V gene (reference sequence), are MNHEY and SMNVEV. A distance of 11 bases separates the germline ends of V and J, which lose 3 bases and 2 bases respectively.

This entry comes from a study of shared clonotypes between healthy human individuals (dated by TCRdb to the early 2020s). As for the study more broadly: A few men and two women, aged 18 to 49 years, made up the cohort. For each donor, three plates each were used for CD4 naive and CD4 memory, two plates were used for CD8 naive, and one plate was used for CD8 memory. To estimate repertoire size and how much clonotype sharing occurs between individuals, the study deeply sequenced the blood TCR repertoires of several healthy adults. To increase sequencing depth and limit assay-specific biases, different laboratories used diverse techniques to prepare libraries and sequence TCR repertoires. Per donor, leukapheresis produced somewhere between about 0.9 and 10 billion PBMCs.

Results the study describes overall, beyond this receptor: Sharing across several donors was observed for around 4.8% of naive CD4, 3% to 3.5% of naive CD8, over 2% of memory CD4, and over 0.3% of memory CD8 clonotypes. Sampling was restricted to blood, and TCR repertoires in tissues likely differ from the TCR repertoires found in blood. Because the study included only a small number of donors, the genetic and exposure-history diversity represented was limited. Pairwise subsampling led to the expectation that sequencing depth would affect the degree of clonotype sharing among donors. Incomplete sequencing was indicated by rarefaction of sorted-subset datasets, despite the large sequencing depth. Naive subsets generally had larger estimated clonotype richness than memory subsets. Compared with non-shared clonotypes, the clonotypes found in all four sorted-subset donors had higher generation probabilities.

The chain links TRBV27 with TRBJ2-7; the D assignment is uncertain and may be TRBD1 or TRBD2, with 5 bases supporting each. This TCR derives from a woman aged 25-40 years in good health. The sequencing input was memory CD4+ T cells sorted from blood. Taken with the paper, the label for cell subset or site translates to: CD45RA-negative fraction. The CDR3 corresponds to CASSFTGTTYEQYF. The sequenced DNA: TGTGCCAGCAGTTTTACCGGGACCACCTACGAGCAGTACTTC.